The 32 T cell receptor beta chains below were found in one sample sequenced in a study of OX40 agonist ivuxolimab in advanced cancers. Data came from immunoSEQ multiplex PCR; TCRdb stores just in-frame clones and leaves some out. The sample lists more than 55,000 clones; more than 80% were seen once. The material was CD4+ or CD8+ T cells sorted from blood, obtained in a trial of the OX40 agonist ivuxolimab. These receptors were obtained from an adult with an advanced solid tumor such as melanoma, head and neck, liver or kidney cancer.

The genes are TRBV6-5 and TRBJ1-1; unclear D gene. CDR1 is MNHEY, CDR2 SVGAGI, per germline. Trimming removed 6 bases at V and 0 bases at J, with 17 bases between. The CDR3 spans 16 residues. The CDR3 is CASSYAWAVMNTEAFF. The CDR3 bases are TGTGCCAGCAGCTACGCCTGGGCGGTCATGAACACTGAAGCTTTCTTT.

This rearrangement joins TRBV6-5 to TRBJ2-7; no firm D call. Germline CDR1 MNHEY, CDR2 SVGAGI. The CDR3 has 15 residues. V dropped 2 bases and J dropped 3 bases, with 14 bases sitting between them. CDR3 in DNA: TGTGCCAGCAGTTACGGTTCAGTGGCCGGCTACGAGCAGTACTTC. This sequence encodes CASSYGSVAGYEQYF.

The chain has TRBV5-4 and TRBJ2-2, with TRBD2 identical over 7 bases. V was pared by 0 bases and J by 5 bases, with 13 bases of the junction left unmatched. This CDR3 has 18 amino acids. Germline CDR1 is SGHNT and CDR2 is YYREEE (reference sequence). The CDR3 sequence is CASSLDTRGSARTGELFF. CDR3 nucleotides: TGTGCCAGCAGCTTGGATACGCGGGGGTCGGCCCGAACCGGGGAGCTGTTTTTT. The full variable domain, in which reference TRBV5-4 and TRBJ2-2 provide the parts outside the CDR3, is ETGVTQSPTHLIKTRGQQVTLRCSSQSGHNTVSWYQQALGQGPQFIFQYYREEENGRGNFPPRFSGLQFPNYSSELNVNALELDDSALYLCASSLDTRGSARTGELFFGEGSRLTVL.

This clone was found once. The chain links TRBV6-5 to TRBJ2-7; D unresolved. Germline V gene lookup returns CDR1 MNHEY and CDR2 SVGAGI. V dropped 9 bases and J dropped 0 bases, with 6 bases sitting between them. The CDR3 consists of 11 residues. Here the CDR3 DNA reads TGTGCCAGTGGAGTCTCCTACGAGCAGTACTTC. This codes for CASGVSYEQYF.

The chain links TRBV11-3 to TRBJ1-2, with 7 bases that match TRBD1. Germline CDR1 and CDR2: SGHNT and YENEEA. Unmatched junction bases numbered 16, after V lost 1 base and J lost 5 bases. The CDR3 consists of 18 residues. In DNA form, the CDR3 reads TGTGCCAGCAGCTTAGGAGGGGGACAGACTGATTATCTATATGGCTACACCTTC. Protein sequence: CASSLGGGQTDYLYGYTF.

This clone was seen just once. The chain couples TRBV25-1 to TRBJ1-2, with D uncertain. Germline V gene lookup returns CDR1 MGHDK and CDR2 SYGVNS. This CDR3 spans 13 amino acids. Trimming cost V 4 bases and J 5 bases, with 11 bases left between them. CDR3 nucleotides: TGTGCCAGCAGTGGAGGGTGGGGATATGGCTACACCTTC. This gives the protein CASSGGWGYGYTF.

This sequence joins TRBV5-6 and TRBJ1-5, with D maybe TRBD1 (6 bases). Per germline, CDR1 SGHDT and CDR2 YYEEEE. The CDR3 is made up of 14 amino acids. With 4 bases removed from V and 7 bases from J, the gap between germline ends came to 15 bases. As DNA, the CDR3 is TGTGCCAGCAGCCGATACAGGGAAGGACAGCCCCAGCATTTT. Protein product: CASSRYREGQPQHF.

V and J are TRBV7-2 and TRBJ2-7; the match to TRBD1 covers 9 bases. Germline trimming cut 5 bases from V and 5 bases from J; bases unmatched to any gene: 13. The CDR3 is made up of 16 amino acids. Germline lookup yields CDR1 SGHTA and CDR2 FQGNSA. The DNA of the CDR3 is TGTGCCAGCAGCCGCGCACCGGGACAGGGAAGAAACGAGCAGTACTTC. It is translated as CASSRAPGQGRNEQYF.

The rearrangement joins TRBV7-3 to TRBJ2-3; the D gene is possibly TRBD2 (6 bases). V was pared by 5 bases and J by 3 bases, with 18 bases between. Germline-derived CDR1 and CDR2 are SGHTA and FQGTGA. The CDR3 spans 16 residues. The CDR3 loop reads CASSPGEAGRTDTQYF. CDR3 DNA: TGTGCCAGCAGCCCGGGTGAGGCAGGGAGGACAGATACGCAGTATTTT.

This clone was detected once. The chain employs TRBV4-2 and TRBJ2-7; the D gene is possibly TRBD1 (6 bases). V was shortened by 3 bases and J by 2 bases, with 23 bases between the two germline ends. From germline, CDR1 is LGHNA and CDR2 YNFKEQ. The length of the CDR3 is 18 residues. The CDR3 DNA is TGTGCCAGCAGCCAGGGGCTTGCGACAGGCTTTAACCCCTACGAGCAGTACTTC. This sequence encodes CASSQGLATGFNPYEQYF.

The chain carries TRBV6-5 and TRBJ2-1; 8 positions agree with TRBD1. Germline lookup yields CDR1 MNHEY and CDR2 SVGAGI. There are 15 residues in the CDR3. Trimming at V came to 2 bases and at J to 3 bases, leaving 3 bases not matched to a gene. CDR3 amino acids: CASSYGRGHYNEQFF. The CDR3 region has the DNA TGTGCCAGCAGTTACGGCAGGGGGCACTACAATGAGCAGTTCTTC.

J is TRBJ2-3 and V is TRBV9; 7 nucleotides align to TRBD2. Trimming at V came to 2 bases and at J to 4 bases, leaving 7 bases not matched to a gene. Germline CDR1 and CDR2: SGDLS and YYNGEE. CDR3 length: 15 residues. CDR3 loop: CASSVQAGSSDTQYF. The CDR3 coding sequence is TGTGCCAGCAGCGTTCAAGCGGGGTCATCAGATACGCAGTATTTT.

The CDR3 DNA is TGTGCCAGCAGCTTGGAAGATACGCAGTATTTT. Its protein product is CASSLEDTQYF. The chain recombines TRBV5-4 with TRBJ2-3; D is unresolved. V was pared by 0 bases and J by 5 bases, with 1 base between. Germline CDR1 is SGHNT and CDR2 is YYREEE (reference sequence). This CDR3 is 11 amino acids long.

This chain uses TRBV7-7 with TRBJ2-5; a weak D match, TRBD2 (5 bases). The CDR3 length is 14 residues. V dropped 3 bases and J dropped 2 bases, with 10 bases sitting between them. From germline, CDR1 is SSHAT and CDR2 FNYEAQ (reference sequence). Here the CDR3 DNA reads TGTGCCAGCAGCTTCCCCCCGGGACAAGAGACCCAGTACTTC. It codes for CASSFPPGQETQYF.

The chain recombines TRBV4-2 with TRBJ2-7, with 11 bases aligning to TRBD1. Germline CDR1 LGHNA, CDR2 YNFKEQ. V dropped 8 bases and J dropped 5; count of bases not matched to a gene: 11. The CDR3 contains 15 residues. The CDR3 loop reads CASARPGQGGNEQYF. In DNA, the CDR3 is TGTGCCAGCGCAAGGCCGGGACAGGGGGGCAACGAGCAGTACTTC.

The chain joins TRBV25-1 to TRBJ1-4; TRBD1 is a possible D gene (6 bases). The length of the CDR3 is 15 residues. Deletions cut 6 bases from V and 5 bases from J, with 16 bases between. Looked up from germline, CDR1 is MGHDK and CDR2 is SYGVNS. CDR3 DNA sequence: TGTGCCAGCAGCCCCGGACAGATCGTGAATGAAAAACTGTTTTTT. Its translation: CASSPGQIVNEKLFF. Full variable domain (missing parts from reference TRBV25-1 and TRBJ1-4): EADIYQTPRYLVIGTGKKITLECSQTMGHDKMYWYQQDPGMELHLIHYSYGVNSTEKGDLSSESTVSRIRTEHFPLTLESARPSHTSQYLCASSPGQIVNEKLFFGSGTQLSVL.

CDR3 region: CASSEWGGRGQYF. The CDR3 DNA follows: TGTGCCAGCAGTGAATGGGGGGGTAGAGGGCAGTACTTC. This chain uses TRBV6-1 with TRBJ2-7; TRBD2 agrees at 7 bases. The CDR3 totals 13 residues. V dropped 2 bases and J dropped 9; count of bases not matched to a gene: 7. The germline gives CDR1 MNHNS, CDR2 SASEGT.

This clone came up once. The DNA of the CDR3 is TGTGCCACCAGCTGGCAGGCCTACAATGAGCAGTTCTTC. Amino acid sequence: CATSWQAYNEQFF. The chain has TRBV15 and TRBJ2-1; D not certain. Trimming stripped 5 bases from V and 2 bases from J, with 7 bases between. The germline V gene has CDR1 LNHNV and CDR2 YYDKDF (reference sequence). The CDR3 runs 13 residues.

This chain uses TRBV10-3 with TRBJ2-1, with D tentatively TRBD2 (5 bases). Trimming removed 7 bases at V and 5 bases at J, with 9 bases between. Germline values: CDR1 ENHRY, CDR2 SYGVKD. The CDR3 has 12 amino acids. CDR3 residues: CAIMEDNNEQFF. The CDR3, as DNA: TGTGCCATCATGGAGGATAACAATGAGCAGTTCTTC.

The rearrangement joins TRBV5-1 to TRBJ1-2, with D unclear. This CDR3 has 15 amino acids. In germline, CDR1 is SGHRS, CDR2 YFSETQ. V was trimmed by 3 bases and J by 4 bases, leaving 16 bases between them. This CDR3 reads CASSSGQTGGYGYTF. The CDR3 DNA reads as TGCGCCAGCAGCTCCGGCCAAACTGGCGGCTATGGCTACACCTTC.

The V gene is TRBV28, the J gene TRBJ1-5, with D perhaps matching TRBD1 (6 bases). Deletions cut 5 bases from V and 2 bases from J, with 13 bases between. The germline V gene encodes CDR1 MDHEN and CDR2 SYDVKM. The CDR3 contains 15 residues. CDR3 coding DNA: TGTGCCAGCAGTCCCGGGGGCAGGGGCAATCAGCCCCAGCATTTT. Protein: CASSPGGRGNQPQHF.

The V gene is TRBV28, the J gene TRBJ1-5, with TRBD1 identical over 7 bases. Germline V gene lookup returns CDR1 MDHEN and CDR2 SYDVKM. The J segment lost 3 bases and the V segment lost 6 bases, leaving 5 bases of the junction unmatched. The CDR3 runs 14 residues. CDR3 DNA sequence: TGTGCCAGCAGACCCGACAGGGCCAATCAGCCCCAGCATTTT. Protein: CASRPDRANQPQHF. Supplemented by reference TRBV28 and TRBJ1-5, the full variable domain reads DVKVTQSSRYLVKRTGEKVFLECVQDMDHENMFWYRQDPGLGLRLIYFSYDVKMKEKGDIPEGYSVSREKKERFSLILESASTNQTSMYLCASRPDRANQPQHFGDGTRLSIL.

This chain joins TRBV5-5 and TRBJ2-6; TRBD1 is a possible D gene (5 bases). There are 18 residues in the CDR3. Between the trimmed V and J ends, which lost 6 bases and 0 bases, there was a span of 19 bases. Germline V gene data show CDR1 as SGHKS and CDR2 as YYEKEE (reference sequence). CDR3 sequence: CASTTWAGSGSGANVLTF. The CDR3 DNA follows: TGTGCCAGCACCACATGGGCAGGGTCGGGCTCTGGGGCCAACGTCCTGACTTTC.

J is TRBJ2-7 and V is TRBV7-9; 9 bases agree with TRBD1. Losses at the gene ends were 3 bases for V and 5 bases for J; bases not matched to a gene: 8. This CDR3 region has 15 residues. Germline V gene lookup returns CDR1 SEHNR and CDR2 FQNEAQ (reference sequence). The CDR3 spells CASSFSGQGKNEQYF. The CDR3, as DNA: TGTGCCAGCAGCTTCTCCGGACAGGGGAAGAACGAGCAGTACTTC.

The V call is TRBV2, the J call TRBJ1-5, with no clear D. V was pared by 7 bases and J by 4 bases, with 11 bases between. CDR3 length: 13 amino acids. CDR1 is SNHLY, CDR2 FYNNEI, per germline. The CDR3 spells CASNRQTNQPQHF. CDR3 nucleotides: TGTGCCAGCAATCGGCAGACAAATCAGCCCCAGCATTTT.

The CDR3 DNA reads as TGTGCCAGCAACCTCGTCGGCTCAGATACGCAGTATTTT. It specifies CASNLVGSDTQYF. The chain recombines TRBV5-6 with TRBJ2-3; D not certain. This CDR3 has 13 residues. V was pared by 6 bases and J by 4 bases, with 12 bases between. Germline assignment: CDR1 SGHDT and CDR2 YYEEEE.

The chain couples TRBV5-5 to TRBJ2-7, with D perhaps given as TRBD1 or TRBD2 (5 bases each). Germline loops: CDR1 SGHKS, CDR2 YYEKEE (reference sequence). V lost 2 bases to trimming and J lost 0 bases, with 15 bases between them. The CDR3 extends over 16 amino acids. CDR3 coding DNA: TGTGCCAGCAGCTTCCTCCTGGGGACGGACTCCTACGAGCAGTACTTC. Translating it yields CASSFLLGTDSYEQYF.

The rearrangement uses TRBV6-5 and TRBJ2-7; no clear D gene. The germline V gene has CDR1 MNHEY and CDR2 SVGAGI. The V end was cut by 4 bases, the J end by 2 bases, with 18 bases between. There are 16 residues in the CDR3. CDR3 DNA: TGTGCCAGCAGTTCCCCCTCTAAGGGCTATACCTACGAGCAGTACTTC. It translates to CASSSPSKGYTYEQYF.

The rearrangement uses TRBV19 and TRBJ1-5; perhaps TRBD1 as D (6 bases). V shed 5 bases and J shed 5 bases, with 10 bases lying between them. This CDR3 region has 13 residues. Germline CDR1 LNHDA, CDR2 SQIVND (reference sequence). The CDR3 DNA reads as TGTGCCAGTAGTCAGGGGTACGATCAGCCCCAGCATTTT. Residues: CASSQGYDQPQHF.

The V call is TRBV19, the J call TRBJ2-1, with TRBD2 matching 16 bases. The CDR3 consists of 17 residues. V lost 5 bases, J lost 8 bases, and 9 bases stayed unmatched. Per the germline V gene, CDR1 is LNHDA and CDR2 is SQIVND (reference sequence). The CDR3 DNA reads TGTGCCAGTAGTGCGCCGGGACTAGCGGGGGGGCCCCATGAGCAGTTCTTC. Translating gives CASSAPGLAGGPHEQFF.

The chain has TRBV4-3 and TRBJ1-1, with D uncertain. V was shortened by 0 bases and J by 11 bases, with 13 bases between the two germline ends. Per germline, CDR1 LGHNA and CDR2 YSLEER. This CDR3 is 13 amino acids long. CDR3 sequence (DNA): TGCGCCAGCAGCCAAGAGACTAGAACGAGGGCTTTCTTT. This encodes CASSQETRTRAFF.

The chain has TRBV5-6 and TRBJ2-5, with D uncertain. CDR1 and CDR2 (germline): SGHDT, YYEEEE. Trimming took off 1 base at V and 1 base at J, with 8 bases between the two ends. This CDR3 contains 14 residues. The CDR3 here is CASSLIVIQETQYF. The CDR3 coding sequence is TGTGCCAGCAGCTTGATCGTTATCCAAGAGACCCAGTACTTC.